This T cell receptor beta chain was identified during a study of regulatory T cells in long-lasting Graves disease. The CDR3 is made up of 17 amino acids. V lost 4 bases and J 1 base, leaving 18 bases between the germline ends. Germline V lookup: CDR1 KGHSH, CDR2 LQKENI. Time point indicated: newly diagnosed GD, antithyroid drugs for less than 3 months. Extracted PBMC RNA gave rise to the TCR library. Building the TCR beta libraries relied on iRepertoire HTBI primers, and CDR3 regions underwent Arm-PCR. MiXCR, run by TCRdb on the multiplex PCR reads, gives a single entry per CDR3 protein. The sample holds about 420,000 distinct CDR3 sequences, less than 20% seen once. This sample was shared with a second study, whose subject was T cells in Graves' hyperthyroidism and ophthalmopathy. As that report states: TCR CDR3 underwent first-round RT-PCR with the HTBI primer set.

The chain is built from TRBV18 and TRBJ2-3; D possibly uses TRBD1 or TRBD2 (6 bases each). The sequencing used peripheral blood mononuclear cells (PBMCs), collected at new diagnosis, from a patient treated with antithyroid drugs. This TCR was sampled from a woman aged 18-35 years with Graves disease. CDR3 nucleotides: TGTGCCAGCTCACTCCAAAAGGGGGGACAACGCACAGATACGCAGTATTTT. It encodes CASSLQKGGQRTDTQYF.